These 27 T cell receptor beta chains originate from one sample sequenced in a study of T-cell reconstitution after alpha-beta-depleted transplantation in children. TCRbeta library construction was performed incorporating unique molecular identifiers. MiXCR was run by TCRdb on the PCR reads, yielding one entry per CDR3 protein. The sample carries a few hundred thousand distinct CDR3 sequences, around 27% recorded once. Sequencing used PBMCs, obtained before TCRalphabeta/CD19-depleted stem cell transplant. These receptors were obtained from a boy in the first two years of life with Wiskott-Aldrich syndrome, due to receive a stem cell transplant.

The chain links TRBV5-1 to TRBJ1-2; D unclear. The CDR3 contains 14 residues. Between the trimmed V and J ends, which lost 0 bases and 3 bases, there was a span of 9 bases. Per the germline V gene, CDR1 is SGHRS and CDR2 is YFSETQ. CDR3 in DNA: TGCGCCAGCAGCTTGGACAGCAGTTACTATGGCTACACCTTC. Protein product: CASSLDSSYYGYTF.

This clonotype has a handful of counts. V usage is TRBV18 and J usage is TRBJ2-5, with TRBD2 matching over 7 bases. With 1 base clipped from V and 2 bases from J, the junction kept 4 bases outside the gene matches. The V gene's germline CDR1 is KGHSH and CDR2 LQKENI. The CDR3 contains 15 residues. This CDR3 reads CASSPRLADQETQYF. The CDR3 DNA follows: TGTGCCAGCTCACCACGGCTAGCGGATCAAGAGACCCAGTACTTC.

The chain links TRBV29-1 to TRBJ2-7; 8 bases map to TRBD2. The trim removed 6 bases at V and 0 bases at J, leaving 4 bases unmatched. The CDR3 loop spans 13 amino acids. CDR1 and CDR2 from the germline V gene are SQVTM and ANQGSEA. The CDR3 DNA follows: TGCAGCGTCGGGAGGGGACCCTCCTACGAGCAGTACTTC. It yields the protein CSVGRGPSYEQYF.

This clonotype appeared a few times. The V call is TRBV29-1, the J call TRBJ1-1; no clear D. V was trimmed by 2 bases and J by 0 bases, leaving 1 base between them. The CDR3 runs 11 residues. Germline CDR1 is SQVTM and CDR2 is ANQGSEA. CDR3 sequence reads: CSVELNTEAFF. The CDR3 nucleotides read TGCAGCGTTGAACTGAACACTGAAGCTTTCTTT.

The V call is TRBV12-3 or TRBV12-4, the J call TRBJ2-7; D unclear. The CDR3 covers 12 residues. The V gene lost 4 bases and the J gene lost 5 bases, with 9 bases spanning the gap. DNA for the CDR3: TGTGCCAGCAGTTACACAGAAAACGAGCAGTACTTC. This gives the protein CASSYTENEQYF.

This clonotype was counted between two and nine times. The CDR3 coding sequence is TGCAGTGCCCGGGCCACCCCGTACAATGAGCAGTTCTTC. Its translation is CSARATPYNEQFF. The chain recombines TRBV20-1 with TRBJ2-1; D unclear. This CDR3 region has 13 residues. The V gene lost 6 bases and the J gene lost 4 bases, with 13 bases spanning the gap. Germline V CDR1 and CDR2: DFQATT, SNEGSKA (reference sequence).

This clonotype was counted a few times. The chain links TRBV12-5 to TRBJ2-7; 7 positions match TRBD2. CDR1 is LGHNT, CDR2 FRNRAP, per germline. The length of the CDR3 is 19 residues. V was pared by 0 bases and J by 0 bases, with 14 bases of the junction left unmatched. The CDR3 is CASGLVLTGLAESSYEQYF. For the CDR3, the DNA is TGTGCTAGTGGTTTGGTACTGACGGGGCTAGCGGAGAGCTCCTACGAGCAGTACTTC.

The chain employs TRBV29-1 and TRBJ2-1; TRBD2 matches at 7 bases. The V and J ends lost 5 bases and 3 bases, in that order; junction bases with no gene match: 1. Germline CDR1 SQVTM, CDR2 ANQGSEA. CDR3 size: 12 residues. This CDR3 is CSVQRGYNEQFF. Written as DNA, the CDR3 is TGCAGCGTTCAGCGGGGCTACAATGAGCAGTTCTTC.

Comment on this clonotype: A single base separates this from a much larger clone, so it may be a read error. This chain connects TRBV12-3 or TRBV12-4 to TRBJ2-6; the D gene is possibly TRBD1 (5 bases). The CDR3 is 15 residues long. CDR3 amino acids: CASSLMGAGANGLTF. CDR3 nucleotides: TGTGCCAGCAGTTTAATGGGTGCTGGGGCCAACGGCCTGACTTTC.

This clonotype was seen a handful of times. The J gene is TRBJ2-1, the V gene TRBV4-1, with TRBD2 matching 8 bases. The germline V gene encodes CDR1 MGHRA and CDR2 YSYEKL. The CDR3 has 16 amino acids. V lost 3 bases to trimming and J lost 4 bases; unmatched junction nucleotides: 8. The DNA of the CDR3 is TGCGCCAGCAGCCAGGTCGGACTAGCCATGTACAATGAGCAGTTCTTC. Amino acid sequence: CASSQVGLAMYNEQFF.

The chain joins TRBV5-1 to TRBJ2-7; 14 bases map to TRBD2. In germline, CDR1 is SGHRS, CDR2 YFSETQ. J gave up 2 bases and V 2 bases, and 3 bases lay outside the gene matches. The CDR3 sequence is 16 residues long. The CDR3 reads CASSLEGLAGAYEQYF. CDR3 DNA sequence: TGCGCCAGCAGCTTAGAGGGACTAGCGGGGGCCTACGAGCAGTACTTC.

This clonotype was counted only a few times. The rearrangement links TRBV20-1 to TRBJ2-7; D unresolved. This CDR3 region has 13 residues. V lost 6 bases and J lost 0, with 12 bases in between. The germline gives CDR1 DFQATT, CDR2 SNEGSKA (reference sequence). This CDR3 is CSAVGPASYEQYF. CDR3 in DNA: TGCAGTGCCGTCGGCCCGGCCTCCTACGAGCAGTACTTC.

In nucleotides, the CDR3 is TGCAGTGCTACCCACCGGGAGGGCCGTAGATACGGGAACTACGAGCAGTACTTC. Amino acid sequence: CSATHREGRRYGNYEQYF. This rearrangement joins TRBV20-1 to TRBJ2-7; TRBD2 agrees at 8 bases. CDR3 length equals 18 residues. Germline V gene data show CDR1 as DFQATT and CDR2 as SNEGSKA (reference sequence). Trimming took 4 bases from V and 3 from J; bases not matched to a gene: 20.

The chain is built from TRBV12-3 or TRBV12-4 and TRBJ2-1, with 9 bases identical to TRBD2. This CDR3 is 20 amino acids long. The V segment lost 4 bases and the J segment 0 bases; nucleotides outside the gene matches: 16. CDR3 residues: CASSSLVGSGSLDSYNEQFF. The DNA for the CDR3 is TGTGCCAGCAGTTCCCTTGTTGGTAGCGGGAGCCTTGACTCCTACAATGAGCAGTTCTTC.

Only a few counts were recorded for this clonotype. This rearrangement joins TRBV7-9 to TRBJ1-4, with D possibly TRBD1 on 6 matching bases. The CDR3 is 15 amino acids. Germline lookup yields CDR1 SEHNR and CDR2 FQNEAQ (reference sequence). V lost 5 bases to trimming and J lost 4 bases, with 14 bases between them. The CDR3, as DNA: TGTGCCAGCAGCCGCGACAGGAAATTTAATGAAAAACTGTTTTTT. Amino acids: CASSRDRKFNEKLFF.

This clonotype came up a few times. The J gene is TRBJ1-5, the V gene TRBV12-3 or TRBV12-4, with D perhaps TRBD1 (6 bases). The V gene lost 6 bases and the J gene lost 5 bases, with 14 bases spanning the gap. This CDR3 contains 14 residues. In DNA form, the CDR3 reads TGTGCCAGCAGCCGCAGACAGGAGGATCAGCCCCAGCATTTT. It codes for CASSRRQEDQPQHF.

This clonotype was counted between two and nine times. The V and J genes are TRBV28 and TRBJ2-7; 10 bases align to TRBD1. Looked up from germline, CDR1 is MDHEN and CDR2 is SYDVKM. V was clipped by 6 bases and J by 4 bases; unmatched bases: 9. CDR3 length: 15 amino acids. CDR3 amino acids: CASRRGQGSSYEQYF. For the CDR3, the DNA is TGTGCCAGCAGACGGGGACAGGGGAGCTCTTACGAGCAGTACTTC.

The V and J genes are TRBV20-1 and TRBJ2-4; 9 nucleotides match TRBD1. The V segment lost 6 bases and the J segment 4 bases; nucleotides outside the gene matches: 10. This CDR3 contains 15 residues. Germline CDR1 is DFQATT and CDR2 is SNEGSKA (reference sequence). CDR3 sequence: CSARSAGQGKNIQYF. CDR3 nucleotide sequence: TGCAGTGCCCGCTCCGCGGGACAGGGAAAAAACATTCAGTACTTC.

The V call is TRBV4-1, the J call TRBJ2-7, with D hard to call. CDR3 length: 11 amino acids. Trimming pared 6 bases from V and 5 bases from J, leaving 8 bases between. From germline, CDR1 is MGHRA and CDR2 YSYEKL. The CDR3 loop reads CASSQTDEQYF. The CDR3 DNA reads TGCGCCAGCAGTCAAACGGACGAGCAGTACTTC.

This clonotype was detected only a few times. J is TRBJ1-2 and V is TRBV6-1, with TRBD1 matching 9 bases. The CDR3 extends over 14 amino acids. From germline, CDR1 is MNHNS and CDR2 SASEGT. Losses at the gene ends were 6 bases for V and 7 bases for J; bases not matched to a gene: 9. In DNA form, the CDR3 reads TGTGCCAGCAGCCCGGGACAGGGTGGACTTGGCTACACCTTC. Translating it yields CASSPGQGGLGYTF.

CDR3 nucleotides: TGCAGTGCTAGAGACCGGACTAGTATTTATGAGCAGTTCTTC. Its translation is CSARDRTSIYEQFF. The chain recombines TRBV20-1 with TRBJ2-1; 7 positions agree with TRBD2. There are 14 residues in the CDR3. V trimming: 0 bases; J trimming: 8 bases; junction bases outside the gene matches: 7. The germline gives CDR1 DFQATT, CDR2 SNEGSKA (reference sequence).

This clonotype was counted between two and nine times. The chain combines TRBV15 with TRBJ2-7; D unresolved. This CDR3 comprises 14 residues. Trimming shortened V by 0 bases and J by 1 base, and 7 bases separated the two germline ends. Germline-derived CDR1 and CDR2 are LNHNV and YYDKDF (reference sequence). The CDR3 is CATSREPRSYEQYF. CDR3 in DNA: TGTGCCACCAGCAGAGAGCCGCGATCCTACGAGCAGTACTTC.

The V gene is TRBV10-3, the J gene TRBJ2-3, with 8 bases identical to TRBD2. V lost 10 bases to trimming and J lost 1 base; unmatched junction nucleotides: 13. The CDR3 consists of 16 residues. Germline V gives CDR1 ENHRY, CDR2 SYGVKD. The chain's CDR3 is CATGSRTSSGTDTQYF. DNA of the CDR3: TGTGCCACCGGTAGCCGGACTAGCTCAGGCACAGATACGCAGTATTTT.

This clonotype was found a few times. The J gene is TRBJ2-7, the V gene TRBV5-5; D gene unclear. V was pared by 4 bases and J by 3 bases, with 8 bases between. The CDR3 consists of 12 residues. Germline loops: CDR1 SGHKS, CDR2 YYEKEE (reference sequence). The CDR3 DNA reads as TGTGCCAGCAGCGTGACGCTCTACGAGCAGTACTTC. Translation: CASSVTLYEQYF.

The V and J genes are TRBV29-1 and TRBJ1-2; a possible D gene is TRBD1 (5 bases). Trimming removed 3 bases from V and 0 bases from J, with 20 bases in between. Germline V gene data show CDR1 as SQVTM and CDR2 as ANQGSEA. The CDR3 has 17 residues. CDR3 nucleotides: TGCAGCGTTGACGGACCCCTCCAGGGACGGACTAACTATGGCTACACCTTC. Its translation: CSVDGPLQGRTNYGYTF.

This clonotype has more than one count but fewer than ten. The V call is TRBV12-3 or TRBV12-4, the J call TRBJ2-3; 8 nucleotides align to TRBD2. V dropped 6 bases and J dropped 2; count of bases not matched to a gene: 7. The CDR3 extends over 15 amino acids. CDR3 in amino acids: CASSREGGNTDTQYF. For the CDR3, the DNA is TGTGCCAGCAGCCGGGAGGGCGGGAACACAGATACGCAGTATTTT.

In its sample, this clonotype was seen a few times. The genes are TRBV27 and TRBJ2-1; D gene uncertain. V was shortened by 7 bases and J by 4 bases, with 17 bases between the two germline ends. The CDR3 is made up of 15 amino acids. In germline, CDR1 is MNHEY, CDR2 SMNVEV (reference sequence). The CDR3 sequence: CASTEAGRRYNEQFF. The CDR3 DNA sequence: TGTGCCAGCACTGAGGCTGGGCGGAGATACAATGAGCAGTTCTTC.